The table lists the clone carrying this TCR beta chain with a few counts. This CDR3 comprises 14 residues. CDR1 is KGHDR, CDR2 SFDVKD, per germline. Trimming shortened V by 3 bases and J by 9 bases, and 16 bases separated the two germline ends. The data derive from a study of CDR3 diversity in severe acne. TCRdb independently ran MiXCR on the PCR reads; one entry per CDR3 protein. The top ten clones hold roughly a tenth of a sample with 84,000 or so distinct CDR3 sequences, about 50% of them seen once. The clonotype comes from a male donor in good health, serving as a control. The sample taken for sequencing was blood. The chain employs TRBV24-1 and TRBJ1-1; TRBD1 is a possible D gene (6 bases). CDR3 region: CATSDPGGGGKAFF. The CDR3 bases are TGTGCCACCAGTGATCCCGGGGGCGGAGGCAAAGCTTTCTTT.